The 15 T cell receptor beta chains below all came from one sample that was sequenced in a study of CD8+ T cells in alopecia areata. Extracted RNA was reverse transcribed into cDNA, the sequencing template. Produced via immunoSEQ multiplex PCR; TCRdb's table is partial and in-frame only. The sample holds about 110,000 clones; roughly 50% are singletons and the top ten take more than 10%. Treatment specified: oral pan-JAK inhibitor, 5-10 mg twice daily. The input for sequencing was CD8+ T cells sorted from blood, taken at week 24, from a patient treated with tofacitinib. These receptors came from a human donor with alopecia areata.

This clone was seen only once. The chain carries TRBV4-3 and TRBJ2-7, with TRBD1 identical over 8 bases. Per the germline V gene, CDR1 is LGHNA and CDR2 is YSLEER. With 0 bases clipped from V and 3 bases from J, the junction kept 1 base outside the gene matches. This CDR3 is 14 amino acids long. The CDR3 DNA sequence: TGCGCCAGCAGCCAAGACGGGACAGGCTACGAGCAGTACTTC. Its translation is CASSQDGTGYEQYF.

The V and J genes are TRBV6-1 and TRBJ1-1; D is ambiguous. The V end was cut by 6 bases, the J end by 0 bases, with 14 bases between. The CDR3 is 15 residues long. Germline values: CDR1 MNHNS, CDR2 SASEGT. CDR3 in DNA: TGTGCCAGCAGGGAGGACGACGGACTGAACACTGAAGCTTTCTTT. This gives the protein CASREDDGLNTEAFF.

V gene TRBV5-1 combines with J gene TRBJ2-3; 13 bases map to TRBD2. The V segment lost 3 bases and the J segment 4 bases; nucleotides outside the gene matches: 14. The CDR3 runs to 19 residues. Germline loops: CDR1 SGHRS, CDR2 YFSETQ. CDR3 sequence (DNA): TGCGCCAGCAGCTACCCACTAGCGGGGGGGTCTAAAACCCCAGATACGCAGTATTTT. It translates to CASSYPLAGGSKTPDTQYF.

This clone was observed a handful of times. The gene calls are TRBV4-3 and TRBJ1-2, with a weak D call TRBD1 (5 bases). From germline, CDR1 is LGHNA and CDR2 YSLEER. The length of the CDR3 is 15 residues. The V end was cut by 1 base, the J end by 4 bases, with 13 bases between. The CDR3 spells CASSQVLGDVYGYTF. CDR3 nucleotide sequence: TGCGCCAGCAGCCAAGTTTTGGGGGATGTCTATGGCTACACCTTC.

The rearrangement links TRBV6-5 to TRBJ2-1; 10 bases agree with TRBD2. Germline-derived CDR1 and CDR2 are MNHEY and SVGAGI. This CDR3 region has 16 residues. V was pared by 2 bases and J by 5 bases, with 6 bases of the junction left unmatched. CDR3 DNA sequence: TGTGCCAGCAGTTACGTGGCTAGCGGGGGTAACAATGAGCAGTTCTTC. Its protein product is CASSYVASGGNNEQFF.

The CDR3 nucleotides are TGTGCCAGCAGCGTAACTAACAGCGGTCGAACCTATAATTCACCCCTCCACTTT. The encoded protein is CASSVTNSGRTYNSPLHF. The chain joins TRBV5-6 to TRBJ1-6; no definite D call. Germline V lookup: CDR1 SGHDT, CDR2 YYEEEE. The CDR3 is made up of 18 amino acids. V was cut by 4 bases and J by 2 bases, with 19 bases left in between. The full variable domain, rest sourced from reference TRBV5-6 and TRBJ1-6, is DAGVTQSPTHLIKTRGQQVTLRCSPKSGHDTVSWYQQALGQGPQFIFQYYEEEERQRGNFPDRFSGHQFPNYSSELNVNALLLGDSALYLCASSVTNSGRTYNSPLHFGNGTRLTVT.

This chain uses TRBV30 with TRBJ1-1, with D tentatively TRBD1 (6 bases). The V and J ends lost 4 bases and 3 bases respectively, with 21 bases between them. This CDR3 region has 16 residues. Germline V gene sequence: CDR1 GTSNPN, CDR2 SVGIG (reference sequence). The CDR3 DNA is TGTGCCTGGAAGACTACGCAGGAGGGGGTGGACACTGAAGCTTTCTTT. Encoded protein: CAWKTTQEGVDTEAFF.

The chain recombines TRBV11-2 with TRBJ1-6; D is unclear. The germline V gene has CDR1 SGHAT and CDR2 FQNNGV. The V gene lost 2 bases and the J gene lost 8 bases, with 4 bases spanning the gap. This CDR3 region has 12 residues. The CDR3, as DNA: TGTGCCAGCAGCTTACAGGATTCACCCCTCCACTTT. Amino acids: CASSLQDSPLHF.

This clone was observed a handful of times. The CDR3 DNA reads as TGTGCCAGCAGCCCCCGACAGGACCCTAACGAGCAGTACTTC. Translated, it gives CASSPRQDPNEQYF. The chain is built from TRBV7-9 and TRBJ2-7; tentatively, D is TRBD1 (6 bases). Germline V gene data show CDR1 as SEHNR and CDR2 as FQNEAQ (reference sequence). The CDR3 extends over 14 amino acids. With 5 bases removed from V and 5 bases from J, the gap between germline ends came to 16 bases.

In this sample, this clone turned up once. One junction end disagrees with the germline gene, perhaps due to a read error. This chain joins TRBV7-7 and TRBJ2-7; D gene ambiguous. Germline values: CDR1 SSHAT, CDR2 FNYEAQ (reference sequence). CDR3 length: 13 residues. The CDR3 bases are TGTGCTAGCAGCTTCGGTCTCTCCTACGAGCAGTACTTC. This gives the protein CASSFGLSYEQYF.

This clone showed up just once. The chain carries TRBV13 and TRBJ2-3; D may be TRBD1 (5 bases). CDR3 size: 12 residues. Trimming pared 5 bases from V and 4 bases from J, leaving 7 bases between. In germline, CDR1 is PRHDT, CDR2 FYEKMQ (reference sequence). CDR3: CASSPRADTQYF. CDR3 nucleotide sequence: TGTGCCAGCAGCCCCAGGGCAGATACGCAGTATTTT.

V gene TRBV7-9 combines with J gene TRBJ2-7, with 7 bases matching TRBD2. This CDR3 spans 15 amino acids. CDR1 and CDR2 (germline): SEHNR, FQNEAQ (reference sequence). V lost 7 bases and J lost 3; bases outside the gene matches: 12. CDR3 nucleotide sequence: TGTGCCAGCACCTCGGGGGGACTAACTTTCTACGAGCAGTACTTC. Encoded protein: CASTSGGLTFYEQYF.

The J gene is TRBJ2-3, the V gene TRBV12-5; D might be TRBD1 or TRBD2, each matching 5 bases. CDR3 length: 15 residues. CDR1 is LGHNT, CDR2 FRNRAP, per germline. Deletions cut 5 bases from V and 1 base from J, with 13 bases between. The CDR3 protein is CASGPRGSGTDTQYF. The CDR3 DNA follows: TGTGCTAGTGGTCCAAGGGGTAGCGGCACAGATACGCAGTATTTT.

This chain joins TRBV30 and TRBJ2-2; 13 bases agree with TRBD2. V was clipped by 1 base and J by 4 bases; unmatched bases: 12. The CDR3 consists of 19 residues. Germline V CDR1 and CDR2: GTSNPN, SVGIG (reference sequence). The CDR3 protein is CAWSGVTGTSGASTGELFF. CDR3 nucleotides: TGTGCCTGGAGTGGAGTTACCGGGACTAGCGGGGCTTCCACCGGGGAGCTGTTTTTT.

The chain recombines TRBV7-9 with TRBJ2-7; D gene ambiguous. From germline, CDR1 is SEHNR and CDR2 FQNEAQ (reference sequence). The germline V and J ends were trimmed by 5 bases and 7 bases, with 9 bases remaining between them. CDR3 length: 11 amino acids. This CDR3 reads CASSPRTEQYF. The DNA for the CDR3 is TGTGCCAGCAGCCCGAGGACGGAGCAGTACTTC.